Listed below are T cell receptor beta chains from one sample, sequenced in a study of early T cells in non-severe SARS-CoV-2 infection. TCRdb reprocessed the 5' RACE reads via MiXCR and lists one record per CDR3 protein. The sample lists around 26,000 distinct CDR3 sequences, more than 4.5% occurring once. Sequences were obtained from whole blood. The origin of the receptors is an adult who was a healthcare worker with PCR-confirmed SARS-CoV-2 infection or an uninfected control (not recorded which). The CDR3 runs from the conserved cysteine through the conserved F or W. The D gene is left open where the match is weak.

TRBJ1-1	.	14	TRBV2	CASLKELMNTEAFF
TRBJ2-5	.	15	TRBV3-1	CASSPPDQGRKTQYF
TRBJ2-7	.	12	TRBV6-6	CASASRLDEQYF
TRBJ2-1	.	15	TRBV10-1	CASSDRGNGLNEQFF
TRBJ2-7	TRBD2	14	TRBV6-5	CASQWTSGTYEQYF
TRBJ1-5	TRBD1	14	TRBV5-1	CASSAWTGGQPQHF
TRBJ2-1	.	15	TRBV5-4	CASSLPGLEDNEQFF
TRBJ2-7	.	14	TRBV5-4	CASSLEGGNYEQYF
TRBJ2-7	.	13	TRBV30	CAWRTRSSYEQYF
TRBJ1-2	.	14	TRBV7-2	CASSLGHINYGYTF
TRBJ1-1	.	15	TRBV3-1	CASSQANSLNTEAFF
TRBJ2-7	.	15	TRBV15	CATSRDFGGAGEQYF
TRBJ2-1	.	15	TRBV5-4	CASSLAGLGYNEQFF
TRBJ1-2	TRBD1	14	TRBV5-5	CASSSQGGRSGYTF
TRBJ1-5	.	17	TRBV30	CAWSVNRTPYSNQPQHF
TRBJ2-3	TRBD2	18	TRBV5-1	CASSYLAGADPSTDTQYF
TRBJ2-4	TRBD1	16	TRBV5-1	CASSPVTGSAKNIQYF
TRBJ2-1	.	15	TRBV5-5	CASSLGAGSYNEQFF
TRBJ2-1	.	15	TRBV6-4	CASSDLGTPIGEQFF
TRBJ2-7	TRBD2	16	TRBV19	CASSPQREGRTYEQYF
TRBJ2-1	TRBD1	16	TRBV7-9	CASSLTGTVLSNEQFF
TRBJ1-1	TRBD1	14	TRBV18	CASSPLARTGEAFF
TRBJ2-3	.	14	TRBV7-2	CASSLGGPGDTQYF
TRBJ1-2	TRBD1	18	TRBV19	CASRTDRAYLDSNYGYTF
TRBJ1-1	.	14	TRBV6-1	CASSVGAPNTEAFF
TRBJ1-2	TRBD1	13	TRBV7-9	CASSWGQLYGYTF
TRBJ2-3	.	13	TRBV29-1	CSVNVGATDTQYF
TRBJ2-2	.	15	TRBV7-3	CASSLPGSVTGELFF